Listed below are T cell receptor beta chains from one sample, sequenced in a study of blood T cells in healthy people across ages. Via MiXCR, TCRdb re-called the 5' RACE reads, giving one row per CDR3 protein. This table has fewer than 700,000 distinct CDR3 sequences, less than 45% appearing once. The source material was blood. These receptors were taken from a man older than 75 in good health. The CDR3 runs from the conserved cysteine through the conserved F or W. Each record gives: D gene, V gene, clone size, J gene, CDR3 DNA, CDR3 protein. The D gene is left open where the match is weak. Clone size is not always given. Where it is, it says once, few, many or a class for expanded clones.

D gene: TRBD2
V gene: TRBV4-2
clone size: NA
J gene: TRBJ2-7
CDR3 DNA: TGTGCCAGCAGCCAACAAGACGCCCGCGGACTAGCGGCTTCCTACGAGCAGTACTTC
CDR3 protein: CASSQQDARGLAASYEQYF

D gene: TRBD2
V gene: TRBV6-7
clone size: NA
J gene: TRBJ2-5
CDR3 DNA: TGTGCCAGCAGTCACCGACTAGCGGTATGCCAAGAGACCCGGTACTTC
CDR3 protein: CASSHRLAVCQETRYF

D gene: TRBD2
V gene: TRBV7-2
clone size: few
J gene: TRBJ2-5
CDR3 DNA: TGTGCCAGCATCTTTTATGGACTAGCGGAAGAGACCCAGTACTTC
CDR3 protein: CASIFYGLAEETQYF

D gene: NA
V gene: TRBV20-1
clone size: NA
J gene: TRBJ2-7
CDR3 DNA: TGCAGTGCCAGGCGACAAAAGAGCTCCTACGAGCAGTACTTC
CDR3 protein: CSARRQKSSYEQYF

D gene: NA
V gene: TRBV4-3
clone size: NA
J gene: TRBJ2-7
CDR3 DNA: TGCGCCAGCAGCCAAGAAATGGGCATGTCCTACAATGAGCAGTACTTC
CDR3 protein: CASSQEMGMSYNEQYF

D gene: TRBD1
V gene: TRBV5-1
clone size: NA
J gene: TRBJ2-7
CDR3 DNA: TGCGCCAGCAGCTTGGCCAGTAGTGGGACAGGGAGGTCCTACGAGCAGTACTTC
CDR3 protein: CASSLASSGTGRSYEQYF

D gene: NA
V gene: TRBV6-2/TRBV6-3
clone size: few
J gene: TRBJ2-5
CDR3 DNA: TGTGCCAGCACCAACGGCCCGACGGAGACCCAGTACTTC
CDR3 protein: CASTNGPTETQYF

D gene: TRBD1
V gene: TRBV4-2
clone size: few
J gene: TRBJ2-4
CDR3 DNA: TGTGCCAGCAGCCAGGGGGACAGGGTGAGAGCCAAAAACATTCAGTACTTC
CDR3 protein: CASSQGDRVRAKNIQYF

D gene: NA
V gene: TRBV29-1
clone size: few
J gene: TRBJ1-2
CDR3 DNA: TGCAGCGTTGAAGATCCGGGAGCTAACTATGGCTACACCTTC
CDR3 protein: CSVEDPGANYGYTF

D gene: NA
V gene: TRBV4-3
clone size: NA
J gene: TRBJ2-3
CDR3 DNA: TGCGCCAGCAGCCATAACACAGGGCCGAGCACAGGTACGCAGTATTTT
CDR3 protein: CASSHNTGPSTGTQYF

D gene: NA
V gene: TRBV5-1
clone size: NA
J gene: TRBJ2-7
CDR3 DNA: TGCGCCAGCAGCTCGACTAGTCGATACGAGCAGTACTTC
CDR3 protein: CASSSTSRYEQYF

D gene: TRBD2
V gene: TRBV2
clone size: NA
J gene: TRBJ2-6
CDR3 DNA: TGTGCCAGCAGTGGACATCTAGCGGGGGGGCCATATGGGGCCAACGTCCTGACTTTC
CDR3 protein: CASSGHLAGGPYGANVLTF

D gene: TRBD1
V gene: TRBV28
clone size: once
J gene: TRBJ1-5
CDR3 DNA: TGTGCCAGCAGCTATCTCGACAGGGCCGACAATCAGCCCCAGCATTTT
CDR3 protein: CASSYLDRADNQPQHF

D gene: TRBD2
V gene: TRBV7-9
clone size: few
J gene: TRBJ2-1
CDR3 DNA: TGTGCCAGCAGCTTAGGGGTAGCGGGAGACAATGAGCAGTTCTTC
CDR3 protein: CASSLGVAGDNEQFF

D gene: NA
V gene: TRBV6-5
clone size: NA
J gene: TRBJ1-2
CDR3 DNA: TGTGCCAGCAGGTATCCCGGATCCTATGGCTACACCTTC
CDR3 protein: CASRYPGSYGYTF

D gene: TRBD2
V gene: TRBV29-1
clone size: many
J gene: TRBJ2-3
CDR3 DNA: TGCAGCGTCGAACACGACAGCGGGGCGGGAGATACGCAGTATTTT
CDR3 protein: CSVEHDSGAGDTQYF

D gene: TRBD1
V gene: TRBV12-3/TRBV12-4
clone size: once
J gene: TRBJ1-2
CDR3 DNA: TGTGCCAGCAGTCTCGGTGAGGGGGCGTCGGGGGGCTACACCTTC
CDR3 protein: CASSLGEGASGGYTF

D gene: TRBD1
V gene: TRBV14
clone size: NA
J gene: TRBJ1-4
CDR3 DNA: TGTGCCAGCAGCCGACCAGGACAGGGACTTAATGAAAAACTGTTTTTT
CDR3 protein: CASSRPGQGLNEKLFF

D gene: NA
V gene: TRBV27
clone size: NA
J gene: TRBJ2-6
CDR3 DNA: TGTGCCAGCATGTGGGGGTCTGGGGCCAACGTCCTGACTTTC
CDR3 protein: CASMWGSGANVLTF

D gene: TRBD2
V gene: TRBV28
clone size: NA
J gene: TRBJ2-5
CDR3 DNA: TGTGCCAGCTCCAGGACTAGCGGGGTACAAGGGACCCAGTACTTC
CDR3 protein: CASSRTSGVQGTQYF

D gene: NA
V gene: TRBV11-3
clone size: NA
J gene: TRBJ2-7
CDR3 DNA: TGTGCCAGCAGCTTGGCTAGCGAGGCCTACGAGCAGTACTTC
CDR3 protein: CASSLASEAYEQYF

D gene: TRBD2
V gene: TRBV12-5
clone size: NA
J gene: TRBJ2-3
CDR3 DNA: TGTGCTAGTGCCTGGGAGGGGAACCTTTACACAGATACGCAGTATTTT
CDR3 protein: CASAWEGNLYTDTQYF

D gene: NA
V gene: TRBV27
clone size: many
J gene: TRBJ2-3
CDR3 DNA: TGTGCCAGCACCTCGAAGGGGCCACGCACAGATACGCAGTATTTT
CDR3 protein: CASTSKGPRTDTQYF

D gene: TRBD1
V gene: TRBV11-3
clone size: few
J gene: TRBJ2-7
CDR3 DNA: TGTGCCAGCAGCTTAGACGGACAGGGGACTTCCTACGAGCAGTACTTC
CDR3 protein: CASSLDGQGTSYEQYF